These 26 T cell receptor beta chains came from one sample sequenced in a study of shared clonotypes between healthy human individuals. This table comes from immunoSEQ multiplex PCR, and its TCRdb copy is limited to in-frame clones, with some not included. The sample consists of more than 400,000 clones, approximately 95% of them appearing once. Sequenced material: naive CD4+ T cells sorted from blood. The subset is: CD45RA+ positively selected. The receptor source for this set is a woman aged 30 to 39 in good health.

This chain joins TRBV14 and TRBJ2-6; D is undetermined. From germline, CDR1 is SGHDN and CDR2 FVKESK. V dropped 1 base and J dropped 0 bases, with 7 bases sitting between them. The CDR3 covers 16 residues. As DNA, the CDR3 is TGTGCCAGCAGCCAAGTGATCGGCTCTGGGGCCAACGTCCTGACTTTC. Its translation is CASSQVIGSGANVLTF.

This clone was seen once. Other DNA sequences in this specimen translate into the identical CDR3. V usage is TRBV29-1 and J usage is TRBJ2-1; D not certain. Per the germline V gene, CDR1 is SQVTM and CDR2 is ANQGSEA. This CDR3 has 13 residues. Trimming removed 4 bases at V and 0 bases at J, with 7 bases between. The CDR3 spells CSVARSSYNEQFF. The CDR3 DNA follows: TGCAGCGTTGCCCGGAGCTCCTACAATGAGCAGTTCTTC.

The gene calls are TRBV5-1 and TRBJ2-7; 7 nucleotides agree with TRBD2. The CDR3 is made up of 17 amino acids. Trimming removed 2 bases from V and 3 bases from J; junction bases left unmatched: 14. From germline, CDR1 is SGHRS and CDR2 YFSETQ. The CDR3 reads CASSLYTLGPGGYEQYF. In nucleotides, the CDR3 is TGCGCCAGCAGCTTATACACACTGGGCCCGGGGGGCTACGAGCAGTACTTC. The full variable domain, its missing parts supplied by reference TRBV5-1 and TRBJ2-7, is KAGVTQTPRYLIKTRGQQVTLSCSPISGHRSVSWYQQTPGQGLQFLFEYFSETQRNKGNFPGRFSGRQFSNSRSEMNVSTLELGDSALYLCASSLYTLGPGGYEQYFGPGTRLTVT.

CDR3 sequence: CASTFQGWDEQYF. The CDR3 DNA reads as TGTGCCAGCACCTTCCAGGGTTGGGACGAGCAGTACTTC. V usage is TRBV18 and J usage is TRBJ2-7; perhaps TRBD1 as D (5 bases). V shed 8 bases and J shed 5 bases, with 16 bases lying between them. The V gene's germline CDR1 is KGHSH and CDR2 LQKENI. The CDR3 consists of 13 residues.

J is TRBJ2-7 and V is TRBV6-1; 7 bases match TRBD2. J gave up 6 bases and V 8 bases, and 10 bases lay outside the gene matches. Per the germline V gene, CDR1 is MNHNS and CDR2 is SASEGT. The CDR3 sequence is 13 residues long. The CDR3 is CASDWAGAGEQYF. Here the CDR3 DNA reads TGTGCCAGCGATTGGGCGGGAGCGGGCGAGCAGTACTTC.

The chain links TRBV2 to TRBJ1-5; D may be TRBD1 (5 bases). CDR1 and CDR2 from the germline V gene are SNHLY and FYNNEI. V was trimmed by 6 bases and J by 7 bases, leaving 16 bases between them. This CDR3 is 14 amino acids long. The DNA of the CDR3 is TGTGCCAGCAGCCAGGGAGGTAACGGGCAGCCCCAGCATTTT. It specifies CASSQGGNGQPQHF.

The chain employs TRBV6-6 and TRBJ1-3; no definite D call. The ends were cut back, 6 bases at V and 2 bases at J, with 5 bases in the middle. Germline V gives CDR1 MNHNY, CDR2 SVGAGI (reference sequence). CDR3 length: 12 residues. The DNA of the CDR3 is TGTGCCAGCAGAGGGACTGGAAACACCATATATTTT. Protein sequence: CASRGTGNTIYF.

The chain employs TRBV28 and TRBJ2-7, with 8 bases aligning to TRBD1. The CDR3 loop spans 13 amino acids. The ends lost 5 bases at V and 6 bases at J; junction bases unmatched: 6. The V gene's germline CDR1 is MDHEN and CDR2 SYDVKM. The CDR3 nucleotides are TGTGCCAGCAGTATACAACAGGGGGGCGAGCAGTACTTC. This translates into CASSIQQGGEQYF.

The chain combines TRBV2 with TRBJ2-1; 9 bases match TRBD1. The CDR3 extends over 14 amino acids. Germline values: CDR1 SNHLY, CDR2 FYNNEI. V lost 6 bases, J lost 0 bases, and 0 bases stayed unmatched. This CDR3 is CASRQGASYNEQFF. The CDR3 nucleotides read TGTGCCAGCAGACAGGGGGCCTCCTACAATGAGCAGTTCTTC.

This clone appeared a single time. V is TRBV2 and J is TRBJ2-2; TRBD2 matches at 8 bases. The V segment lost 2 bases and the J segment 7 bases; nucleotides outside the gene matches: 6. The CDR3 length is 15 residues. Germline V gene lookup returns CDR1 SNHLY and CDR2 FYNNEI. CDR3 nucleotides: TGTGCCAGCAGTGAACAAGGGACTAGGGGCGGGGAGCTGTTTTTT. Its protein is CASSEQGTRGGELFF.

The chain has TRBV6-1 and TRBJ1-1, with TRBD1 identical over 8 bases. The CDR3 is 15 amino acids. In germline, CDR1 is MNHNS, CDR2 SASEGT. V shed 8 bases and J 3 bases; nucleotides not matched to a gene: 11. DNA of the CDR3: TGTGCCAGCCAACTTGACAGGGGATGGGACACTGAAGCTTTCTTT. It translates to CASQLDRGWDTEAFF.

This chain links TRBV28 with TRBJ1-2; D not resolved. The CDR3 is 14 amino acids. V lost 3 bases and J lost 4, with 12 bases in between. Germline CDR1 MDHEN, CDR2 SYDVKM. The DNA for the CDR3 is TGTGCCAGCAGTTTCTCCGACACCCTCTATGGCTACACCTTC. Amino acid sequence: CASSFSDTLYGYTF.

V is TRBV6-5 and J is TRBJ2-6, with D possibly matching TRBD1 (6 bases). The CDR3 consists of 16 residues. The V gene lost 0 bases and the J gene lost 3 bases, with 9 bases spanning the gap. Germline V lookup: CDR1 MNHEY, CDR2 SVGAGI. The CDR3 DNA is TGTGCCAGCAGTTACTCAGGGGGTGGTGGGGCCAACGTCCTGACTTTC. It translates to CASSYSGGGGANVLTF.

This clone has a single count. The CDR3 bases are TGTGCCAGCAGCTTAGGTTGGACGGGAAGGTCCGGGGAGCTGTTTTTT. It specifies CASSLGWTGRSGELFF. V and J are TRBV11-1 and TRBJ2-2; D may be TRBD2 (5 bases). The germline V gene has CDR1 SGHAT and CDR2 FQDESV (reference sequence). The germline V and J ends were trimmed by 1 base and 6 bases, with 15 bases remaining between them. The CDR3 sequence is 16 residues long.

This sequence joins TRBV10-3 and TRBJ1-1, with 9 bases fitting TRBD1. Germline CDR1 reads ENHRY; CDR2 reads SYGVKD. This CDR3 has 14 amino acids. V lost 3 bases, J lost 5 bases, and 4 bases stayed unmatched. The CDR3 here is CAISDSGTGTEAFF. DNA of the CDR3: TGTGCCATCAGTGACTCCGGGACAGGGACTGAAGCTTTCTTT.

The rearrangement links TRBV11-3 to TRBJ2-1; D remains ambiguous. Germline V gives CDR1 SGHNT, CDR2 YENEEA. V gave up 1 base and J gave up 8 bases, with 12 bases separating them. This CDR3 contains 14 residues. This CDR3 reads CASSLGVGRDEQFF. The CDR3 bases are TGTGCCAGCAGCTTAGGGGTGGGTCGGGATGAGCAGTTCTTC.

The chain recombines TRBV15 with TRBJ2-7; 11 positions match TRBD2. CDR3 size: 18 residues. Trimming took 7 bases from V and 1 from J; bases not matched to a gene: 15. Germline loops: CDR1 LNHNV, CDR2 YYDKDF (reference sequence). CDR3: CATTPRWGRTSGSYEQYF. CDR3 bases: TGTGCCACCACCCCGCGATGGGGGAGGACTAGCGGGTCCTACGAGCAGTACTTC.

The J gene is TRBJ1-1, the V gene TRBV28, with D possibly TRBD1 on 6 matching bases. The germline V and J ends were trimmed by 0 bases and 3 bases, with 11 bases remaining between them. The CDR3 consists of 15 residues. Germline V CDR1 and CDR2: MDHEN, SYDVKM. The CDR3 nucleotides read TGTGCCAGCAGTTTATGGGGGGCCCGGGACACTGAAGCTTTCTTT. It translates to CASSLWGARDTEAFF.

The chain uses TRBV15 and TRBJ2-1; 7 bases are shared with TRBD2. After removal of 0 bases from V and 9 bases from J, the junction contained 11 bases not matched to a gene. The CDR3 runs 16 residues. The germline V gene has CDR1 LNHNV and CDR2 YYDKDF (reference sequence). In DNA, the CDR3 is TGTGCCACCAGCAGAGATCCCACTGCGGGAGCGTCTGAGCAGTTCTTC. This gives the protein CATSRDPTAGASEQFF.

The rearrangement links TRBV7-3 to TRBJ1-1; tentatively, D is TRBD1 (5 bases). The CDR3 totals 14 residues. V was shortened by 5 bases and J by 3 bases, with 13 bases between the two germline ends. The germline V gene has CDR1 SGHTA and CDR2 FQGTGA. CDR3 bases: TGTGCCAGCAGCGCAGGGATGGCGGACACTGAAGCTTTCTTT. This sequence encodes CASSAGMADTEAFF.

The chain couples TRBV27 to TRBJ1-2, with 8 bases fitting TRBD1. CDR3 length: 14 residues. CDR1 MNHEY and CDR2 SMNVEV come from the germline V gene (reference sequence). The V gene end was trimmed by 7 bases and the J gene end by 0 bases; junction bases not matched to a gene: 4. CDR3 loop: CASTDRGSNYGYTF. DNA for the CDR3: TGTGCCAGCACCGACAGGGGATCTAACTATGGCTACACCTTC.

For this clone: One end of the junction varies from germline; a read error may be responsible. The V gene is TRBV2, the J gene TRBJ2-1; no clear D. This CDR3 has 12 amino acids. From germline, CDR1 is SNHLY and CDR2 FYNNEI. The chain's CDR3 is CASSEMYIEQFF. The CDR3 DNA reads as TGTGCCAGCAGTGAGATGTACATTGAGCAGTTCTTC.

The chain has TRBV27 and TRBJ2-5; D may be TRBD2 (6 bases). CDR1 is MNHEY, CDR2 SMNVEV, per germline (reference sequence). Trimming took 6 bases from V and 3 from J, leaving 14 bases between them. The CDR3 totals 14 residues. The CDR3 loop is CASRSWSGEETQYF. CDR3 coding DNA: TGTGCCAGCAGATCCTGGTCGGGGGAAGAGACCCAGTACTTC.

V usage is TRBV2 and J usage is TRBJ2-7; no clear D. This CDR3 is built from 14 residues. V gave up 6 bases and J gave up 2 bases, with 14 bases separating them. From germline, CDR1 is SNHLY and CDR2 FYNNEI. Written as DNA, the CDR3 is TGTGCCAGCAGGGGATCTAGGAAACCCTACGAGCAGTACTTC. Protein sequence: CASRGSRKPYEQYF.

The CDR3 nucleotides read TGCGCCAGCAGCCTTGACAGCGGTCACTCCTACAATGAGCAGTTCTTC. This translates into CASSLDSGHSYNEQFF. The chain combines TRBV5-1 with TRBJ2-1; the D call may be TRBD1 or TRBD2 (5 bases each). The CDR3 loop spans 16 amino acids. From germline, CDR1 is SGHRS and CDR2 YFSETQ. With 4 bases removed from V and 0 bases from J, the gap between germline ends came to 14 bases. Using reference TRBV5-1 and TRBJ2-1 for the parts outside the CDR3, the full variable domain is KAGVTQTPRYLIKTRGQQVTLSCSPISGHRSVSWYQQTPGQGLQFLFEYFSETQRNKGNFPGRFSGRQFSNSRSEMNVSTLELGDSALYLCASSLDSGHSYNEQFFGPGTRLTVL.

This chain links TRBV28 with TRBJ2-7; TRBD2 matches 8 bases. The CDR3 has 17 residues. Germline-derived CDR1 and CDR2 are MDHEN and SYDVKM. V lost 5 bases, J lost 2 bases, and 14 bases stayed unmatched. This CDR3 reads CASSRGPYQRGTYEQYF. DNA for the CDR3: TGTGCCAGCAGTAGGGGTCCCTACCAGCGGGGGACCTACGAGCAGTACTTC.